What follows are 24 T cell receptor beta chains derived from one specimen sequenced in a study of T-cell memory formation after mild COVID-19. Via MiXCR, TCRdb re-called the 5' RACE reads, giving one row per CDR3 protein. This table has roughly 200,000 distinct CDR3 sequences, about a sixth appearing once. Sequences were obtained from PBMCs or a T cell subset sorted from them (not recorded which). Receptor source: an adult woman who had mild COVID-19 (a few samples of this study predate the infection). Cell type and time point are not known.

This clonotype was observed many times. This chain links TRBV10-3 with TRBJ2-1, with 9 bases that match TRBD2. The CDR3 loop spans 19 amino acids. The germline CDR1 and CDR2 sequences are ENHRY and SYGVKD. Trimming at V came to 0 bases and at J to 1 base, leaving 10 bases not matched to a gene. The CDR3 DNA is TGTGCCATCAGTGAGTCGAGTAGCGGGAGATTATCATCCTACAATGAGCAGTTCTTC. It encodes CAISESSSGRLSSYNEQFF.

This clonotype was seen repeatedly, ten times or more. The CDR3 region is CASSSDPGTAEGKYF. In DNA, the CDR3 is TGCGCCAGCAGCTCGGACCCCGGGACAGCGGAGGGGAAGTACTTC. The rearrangement uses TRBV5-1 and TRBJ2-7; D may be TRBD1 (7 bases). Trimming shortened V by 3 bases and J by 11 bases, and 24 bases separated the two germline ends. This CDR3 region has 15 residues. CDR1 and CDR2 from the germline V gene are SGHRS and YFSETQ.

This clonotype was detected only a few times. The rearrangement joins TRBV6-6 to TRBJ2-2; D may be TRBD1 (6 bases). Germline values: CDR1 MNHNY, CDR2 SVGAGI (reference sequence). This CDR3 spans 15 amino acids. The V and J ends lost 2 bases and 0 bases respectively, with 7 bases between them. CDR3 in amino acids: CASSYGTPNTGELFF. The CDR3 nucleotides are TGTGCCAGCAGTTACGGGACACCGAACACCGGGGAGCTGTTTTTT.

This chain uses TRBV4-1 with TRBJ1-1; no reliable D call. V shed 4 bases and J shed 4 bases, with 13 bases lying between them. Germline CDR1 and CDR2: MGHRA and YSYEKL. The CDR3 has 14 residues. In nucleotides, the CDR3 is TGCGCCAGCAGCCGGATCATTAAGGGCACTGAAGCTTTCTTT. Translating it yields CASSRIIKGTEAFF.

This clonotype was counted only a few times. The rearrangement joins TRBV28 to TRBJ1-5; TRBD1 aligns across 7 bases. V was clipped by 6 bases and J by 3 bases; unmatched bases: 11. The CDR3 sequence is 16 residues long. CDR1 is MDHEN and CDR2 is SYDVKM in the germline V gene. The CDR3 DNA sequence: TGTGCCAGCAGCCCAGACAGGGAGGCGTCCAATCAGCCCCAGCATTTT. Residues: CASSPDREASNQPQHF. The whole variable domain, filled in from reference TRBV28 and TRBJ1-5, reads DVKVTQSSRYLVKRTGEKVFLECVQDMDHENMFWYRQDPGLGLRLIYFSYDVKMKEKGDIPEGYSVSREKKERFSLILESASTNQTSMYLCASSPDREASNQPQHFGDGTRLSIL.

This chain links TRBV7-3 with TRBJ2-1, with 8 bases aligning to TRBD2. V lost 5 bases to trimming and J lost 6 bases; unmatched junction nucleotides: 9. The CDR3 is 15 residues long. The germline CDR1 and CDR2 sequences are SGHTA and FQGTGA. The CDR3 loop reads CASSHGTRGPNEQFF. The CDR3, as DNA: TGTGCCAGCAGCCATGGGACTAGAGGACCCAATGAGCAGTTCTTC.

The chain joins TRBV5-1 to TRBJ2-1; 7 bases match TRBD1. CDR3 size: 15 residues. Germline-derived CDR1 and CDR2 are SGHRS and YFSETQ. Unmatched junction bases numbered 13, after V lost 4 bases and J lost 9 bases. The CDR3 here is CASSPRQGFLSEQFF. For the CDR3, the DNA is TGCGCCAGCAGCCCGAGACAGGGCTTTCTGAGTGAGCAGTTCTTC.

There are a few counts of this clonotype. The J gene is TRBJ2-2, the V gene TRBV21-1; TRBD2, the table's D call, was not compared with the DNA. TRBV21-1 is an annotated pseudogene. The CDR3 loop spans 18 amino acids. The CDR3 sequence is CASSRAFSAGGNTGELFF. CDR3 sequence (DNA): TGTGCCAGTAGTAGGGCCTTCAGCGCGGGAGGAAACACCGGGGAGCTGTTTTTT.

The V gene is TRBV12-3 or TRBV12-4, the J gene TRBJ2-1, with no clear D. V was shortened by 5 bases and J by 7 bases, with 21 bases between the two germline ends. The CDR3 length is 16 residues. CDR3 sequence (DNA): TGTGCCAGCAGTGACCCGTCGGCCCGACAATTAAATGAGCAGTTCTTC. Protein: CASSDPSARQLNEQFF.

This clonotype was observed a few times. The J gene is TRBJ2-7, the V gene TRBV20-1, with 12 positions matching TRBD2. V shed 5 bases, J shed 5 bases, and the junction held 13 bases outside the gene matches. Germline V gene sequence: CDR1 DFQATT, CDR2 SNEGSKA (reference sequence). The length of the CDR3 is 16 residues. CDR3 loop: CSAGATSGSIYHEQYF. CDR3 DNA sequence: TGCAGTGCTGGCGCGACTAGCGGGAGTATCTACCACGAGCAGTACTTC.

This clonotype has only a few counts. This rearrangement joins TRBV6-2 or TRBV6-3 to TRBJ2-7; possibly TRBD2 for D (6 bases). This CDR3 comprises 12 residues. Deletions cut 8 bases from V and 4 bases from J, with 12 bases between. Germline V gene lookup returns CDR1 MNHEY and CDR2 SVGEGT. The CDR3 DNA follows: TGTGCCAGCGGGAGAGGGACTTACGAGCAGTACTTC. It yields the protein CASGRGTYEQYF.

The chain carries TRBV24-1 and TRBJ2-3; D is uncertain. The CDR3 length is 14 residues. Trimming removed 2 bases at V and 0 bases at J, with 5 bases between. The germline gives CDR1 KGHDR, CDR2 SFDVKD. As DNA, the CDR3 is TGTGCCACCAGTGATTCAGGAAGCACAGATACGCAGTATTTT. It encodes CATSDSGSTDTQYF.

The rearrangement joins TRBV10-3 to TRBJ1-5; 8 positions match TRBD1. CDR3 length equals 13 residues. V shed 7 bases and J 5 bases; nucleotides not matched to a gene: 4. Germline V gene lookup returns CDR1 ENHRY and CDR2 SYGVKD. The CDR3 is CAITQGQDQPQHF. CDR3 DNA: TGTGCCATCACCCAGGGACAGGATCAGCCCCAGCATTTT.

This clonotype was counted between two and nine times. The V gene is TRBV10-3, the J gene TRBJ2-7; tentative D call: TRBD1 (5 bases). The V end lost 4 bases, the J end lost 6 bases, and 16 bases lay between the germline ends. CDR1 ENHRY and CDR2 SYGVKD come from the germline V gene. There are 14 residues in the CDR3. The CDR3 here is CAISGQTARSEQYF. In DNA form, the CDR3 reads TGTGCCATCAGTGGCCAGACAGCCAGATCCGAGCAGTACTTC.

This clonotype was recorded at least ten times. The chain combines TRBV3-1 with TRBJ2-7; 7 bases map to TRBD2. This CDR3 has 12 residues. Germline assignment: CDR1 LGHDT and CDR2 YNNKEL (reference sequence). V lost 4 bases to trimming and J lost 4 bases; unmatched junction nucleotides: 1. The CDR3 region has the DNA TGTGCCAGCAGCCGCGGGGGTTACGAGCAGTACTTC. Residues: CASSRGGYEQYF.

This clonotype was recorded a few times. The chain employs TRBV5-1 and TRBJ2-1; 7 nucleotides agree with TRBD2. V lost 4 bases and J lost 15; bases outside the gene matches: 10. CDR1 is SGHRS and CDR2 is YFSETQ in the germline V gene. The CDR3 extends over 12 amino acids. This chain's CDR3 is CASSLLARETFF. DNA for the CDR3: TGCGCCAGCAGCCTATTAGCGCGGGAGACGTTCTTC.

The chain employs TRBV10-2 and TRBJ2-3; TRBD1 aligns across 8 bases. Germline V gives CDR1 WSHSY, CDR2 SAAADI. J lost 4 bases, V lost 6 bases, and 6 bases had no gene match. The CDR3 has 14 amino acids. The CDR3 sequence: CASRGQVVADTQYF. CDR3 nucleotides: TGCGCCAGCAGGGGACAGGTGGTGGCAGATACGCAGTATTTT.

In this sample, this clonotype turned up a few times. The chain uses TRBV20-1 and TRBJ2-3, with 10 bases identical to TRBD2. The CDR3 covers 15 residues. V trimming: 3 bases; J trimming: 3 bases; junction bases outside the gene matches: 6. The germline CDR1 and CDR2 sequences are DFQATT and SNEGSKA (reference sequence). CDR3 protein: CSASGGSGRTDTQYF. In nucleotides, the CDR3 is TGCAGTGCTAGTGGAGGTAGCGGGAGGACAGATACGCAGTATTTT.

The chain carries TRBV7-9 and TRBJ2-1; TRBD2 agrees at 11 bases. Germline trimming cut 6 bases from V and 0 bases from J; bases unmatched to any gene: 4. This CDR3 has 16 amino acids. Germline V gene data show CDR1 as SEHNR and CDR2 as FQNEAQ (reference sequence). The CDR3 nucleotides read TGTGCCAGCAGTGTGACTAGCGGGGACTCCTACAATGAGCAGTTCTTC. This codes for CASSVTSGDSYNEQFF.

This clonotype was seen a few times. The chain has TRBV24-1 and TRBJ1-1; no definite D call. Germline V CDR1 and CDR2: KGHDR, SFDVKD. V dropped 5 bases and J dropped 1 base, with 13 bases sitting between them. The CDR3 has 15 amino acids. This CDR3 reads CATSANRGGNTEAFF. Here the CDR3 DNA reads TGTGCCACCAGTGCCAACCGGGGTGGGAACACTGAAGCTTTCTTT.

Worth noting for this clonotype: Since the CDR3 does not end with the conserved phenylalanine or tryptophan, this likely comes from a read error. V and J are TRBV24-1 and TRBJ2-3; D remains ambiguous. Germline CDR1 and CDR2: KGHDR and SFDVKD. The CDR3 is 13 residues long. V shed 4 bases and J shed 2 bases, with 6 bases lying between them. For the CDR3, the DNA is TGTGCCACCAGTGAGGAAAACACAGATACGCAGTATATT. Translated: CATSEENTDTQYI.

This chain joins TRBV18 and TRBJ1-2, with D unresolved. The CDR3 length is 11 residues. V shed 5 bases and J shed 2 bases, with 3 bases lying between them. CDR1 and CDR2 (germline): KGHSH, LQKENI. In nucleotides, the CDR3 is TGTGCCAGCTCAGACAACTATGGCTACACCTTC. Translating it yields CASSDNYGYTF.

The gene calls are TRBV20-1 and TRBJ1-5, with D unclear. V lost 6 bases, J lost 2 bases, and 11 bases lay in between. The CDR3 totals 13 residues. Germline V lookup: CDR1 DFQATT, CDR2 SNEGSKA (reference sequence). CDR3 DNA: TGCAGTGCGAGGGAGGCTGGCAATCAGCCCCAGCATTTT. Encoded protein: CSAREAGNQPQHF.

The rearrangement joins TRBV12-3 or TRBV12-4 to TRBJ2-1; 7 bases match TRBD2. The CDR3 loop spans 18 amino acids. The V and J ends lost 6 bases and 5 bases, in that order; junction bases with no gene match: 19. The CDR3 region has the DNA TGTGCCAGCAGCCCAAAGCGGCTAGCGGCCGGGTTTGACAATGAGCAGTTCTTC. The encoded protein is CASSPKRLAAGFDNEQFF.